The clone carrying this T cell receptor (beta chain) was found once. The antigen is not known. These data originate in a study of shared clonotypes between healthy human individuals. Study context: Per-donor plates numbered three CD4 naive, three CD4 memory, two CD8 naive and one CD8 memory.

Study-level findings and limits: Donors were few, which limited the genetic and exposure-history diversity represented.

Terminally differentiated effector memory CD45RA+ cells were excluded from the naive CD8 cells, which were CD45RO-negative and positively selected for CCR7. This table comes from immunoSEQ multiplex PCR, and its TCRdb copy is limited to in-frame clones, with some not included. The sample includes around 2.1 million clones, around 93% of them seen just once. Germline lookup yields CDR1 MDHEN and CDR2 SYDVKM. The CDR3 consists of 17 residues. J was trimmed by 2 bases and V by 4 bases; bases with no gene match: 9. The sequenced sample consisted of naive CD8+ T cells from PBMCs. The clonotype originates from a young man in good health. Some clones in this sample may be carry-over from other donors' samples. The rearrangement links TRBV28 to TRBJ2-3, with 10 nucleotides matching TRBD2. The CDR3 DNA sequence: TGTGCCAGCAGTTCGACCTTACTAGCGGGGTACACAGATACGCAGTATTTT. This gives the protein CASSSTLLAGYTDTQYF.